Listed here is a single T cell receptor (beta chain). This entry belongs to a study of shared clonotypes between healthy human individuals. Only in-frame clones appear in the TCRdb table, and some are missing; sequencing was by immunoSEQ multiplex PCR. The table has over a million clones, approximately 80% seen once. The CDR3 spans 15 residues. The V end lost 2 bases, the J end lost 2 bases, and 15 bases lay between the germline ends. Germline CDR1 reads GTSNPN; CDR2 reads SVGIG (reference sequence). Sequencing was performed on memory CD4+ T cells from PBMCs. The subset is: CD45RA-negative fraction. This TCR derives from a man between 18 and 29 years old in good health. Some clones in this sample may be carry-over from other donors' samples. The chain has TRBV30 and TRBJ1-2; a weak D match, TRBD1 (5 bases). CDR3 residues: CAWSLKGALNYGYTF. CDR3 DNA sequence: TGTGCCTGGAGTTTAAAAGGGGCACTAAACTATGGCTACACCTTC.